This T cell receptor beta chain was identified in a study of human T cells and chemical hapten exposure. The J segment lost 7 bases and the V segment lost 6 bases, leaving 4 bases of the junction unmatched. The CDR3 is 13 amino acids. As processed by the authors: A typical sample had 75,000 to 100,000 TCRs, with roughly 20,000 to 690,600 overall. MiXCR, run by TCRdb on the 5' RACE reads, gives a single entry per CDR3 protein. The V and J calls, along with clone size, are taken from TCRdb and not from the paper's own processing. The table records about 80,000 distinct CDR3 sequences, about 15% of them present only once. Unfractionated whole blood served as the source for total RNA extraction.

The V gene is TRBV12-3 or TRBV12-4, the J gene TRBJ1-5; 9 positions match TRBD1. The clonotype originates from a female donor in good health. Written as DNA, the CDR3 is TGTGCCAGCAGGGGACAGGGAAGACAGCCCCAGCATTTT. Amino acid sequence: CASRGQGRQPQHF.